These 6 T cell receptor beta chains originate from one sample sequenced in a study of T cells in women clearing cervical HPV infection. Clones were read by immunoSEQ multiplex PCR, and TCRdb kept only the in-frame ones, dropping some. This specimen shows about 40,000 clones; the ten leading clones hold 6% to 7.5%. What was sequenced was blood buffy coat. The origin of the receptors is a woman aged 18 to 75 with a cervical HPV16 infection that either progressed to CIN3+ or cleared (not recorded which).

Details on this clone: The CDR3 is cut off 3 residues early in the read; its end comes from the germline J gene. The chain joins TRBV28 to TRBJ2-7; possibly TRBD1 for D (5 bases). Germline CDR1 and CDR2: MDHEN and SYDVKM. The V and J ends lost 4 bases and 1 base respectively, with 14 bases between them. The CDR3 contains 15 residues. CDR3 bases read: TGTGCCAGCAGTTCCCCCAGGGATGGATCCTACGAG. Amino acid sequence: CASSSPRDGSYE. The complete CDR3 protein is CASSSPRDGSYEQYF.

Partial CDR3 DNA: TGTGCCACTCACGGGCGTTTACGGGGCTATGGC. It specifies CATHGRLRGYG. The CDR3 in its entirety is CATHGRLRGYGYTF. The V and J genes are TRBV6-2 or TRBV6-3 and TRBJ1-2; D is ambiguous. The read ends 3 residues before the CDR3 terminus; that terminus is restored from the germline J gene. This CDR3 has 14 residues. The V end was cut by 10 bases, the J end by 4 bases, with 19 bases between. CDR1 is MNHEY, CDR2 SVGEGT, per germline.

In regard to this clone: From the germline J gene comes the end of the CDR3, since the read stops 3 residues before it. This chain uses TRBV5-1 with TRBJ1-2; TRBD1 is a possible D gene (6 bases). Germline loops: CDR1 SGHRS, CDR2 YFSETQ. The CDR3 consists of 13 residues. CDR3 DNA, as far as it was read: TGCGCCAGCAGCTTGCTTGCAGGGGACGGC. Its translation: CASSLLAGDG. The CDR3 in its entirety is CASSLLAGDGYTF.

On this clone: The sequenced fragment ends 3 residues before the CDR3 boundary, so the rest is inferred from the germline J gene. The genes are TRBV6-4 and TRBJ1-2, with D tentatively TRBD1 (6 bases). CDR3 length equals 14 residues. Per the germline V gene, CDR1 is MRHNA and CDR2 is SNTAGT. CDR3 loop: CASSGGGGSGGYTF. The sequenced part of the CDR3 DNA is TGTGCCAGCAGTGGAGGGGGGGGAAGCGGCGGC.

Of note for this clone: The CDR3 is cut off 3 residues early in the read; its end comes from the germline J gene. The rearrangement uses TRBV7-7 and TRBJ1-2; D remains unclear. The CDR3 consists of 14 residues. The V gene's germline CDR1 is SSHAT and CDR2 FNYEAQ (reference sequence). The CDR3 bases that were read are TGTGCCAGCAGCTTAAACCCTAGCACAGATACC. This encodes CASSLNPSTDT. Given in full, the CDR3 is CASSLNPSTDTYTF.

For this clone: The CDR3 is cut off 3 residues early in the read; its end comes from the germline J gene. This chain connects TRBV29-1 to TRBJ2-7; no clear D. The CDR3 runs to 13 residues. Germline-derived CDR1 and CDR2 are SQVTM and ANQGSEA. V was trimmed by 4 bases and J by 0 bases, leaving 10 bases between them. Partial CDR3 DNA: TGCAGCGTTGTTGCACAGAACTCCTACGAG. Protein sequence: CSVVAQNSYE. The full-length CDR3 reads as CSVVAQNSYEQYF.